The T cell receptor beta chain under discussion was sequenced for a study of T cell changes during pregnancy in multiple sclerosis. CDR1 is MNHEY and CDR2 is SMNVEV in the germline V gene (reference sequence). The CDR3 runs 15 residues. Deletions cut 6 bases from V and 0 bases from J, with 14 bases between. Generated by immunoSEQ multiplex PCR, the TCRdb table keeps only in-frame clones and is missing some. The top ten clones hold less than 2% of a sample with about 120,000 clones, roughly nine tenths of them seen once. The V and J genes are TRBV27 and TRBJ1-1; D is possibly TRBD1 (5 bases). This sample comprised peripheral blood, obtained in the third trimester of pregnancy. The TCR sequence derives from a female donor with multiple sclerosis, enrolled in a pregnancy study. In DNA form, the CDR3 reads TGTGCCAGCAGAGGGGTGGACACACTGAACACTGAAGCTTTCTTT. As protein: CASRGVDTLNTEAFF.